The 5 T cell receptor beta chains given below trace back to one sample, sequenced in a study of blood T cell repertoires in COVID-19. Libraries were prepared by immunoSEQ multiplex PCR; TCRdb keeps only in-frame clonotypes and omits some of them. The sample lists 150,000 or so clones; around 81% were seen once. Material: PBMCs or T cells enriched from blood (not recorded which). These receptors originate from a middle-aged man who had recovered from COVID-19.

The chain has TRBV19 and TRBJ2-1; a possible D gene is TRBD2 (7 bases). Germline V gene data show CDR1 as LNHDA and CDR2 as SQIVND (reference sequence). The CDR3 consists of 14 residues. The V and J ends lost 4 bases and 5 bases respectively, with 12 bases between them. CDR3 nucleotides: TGTGCCAGTAGTACCTCGGGGGGCGACAATGAGCAGTTCTTC. It specifies CASSTSGGDNEQFF.

J is TRBJ1-1 and V is TRBV7-9; weak D call: TRBD1 (6 bases). The CDR3 totals 14 residues. The V gene's germline CDR1 is SEHNR and CDR2 FQNEAQ (reference sequence). Trimming removed 1 base at V and 5 bases at J, with 11 bases between. In DNA, the CDR3 is TGTGCCAGCAGCTTAGGTCAGGGGTGGACTGAAGCTTTCTTT. Encoded protein: CASSLGQGWTEAFF. Supplemented by reference TRBV7-9 and TRBJ1-1, the full variable domain reads DTGVSQNPRHKITKRGQNVTFRCDPISEHNRLYWYRQTLGQGPEFLTYFQNEAQLEKSRLLSDRFSAERPKGSFSTLEIQRTEQGDSAMYLCASSLGQGWTEAFFGQGTRLTVV.

CDR3 region: CASTPGQSYEQYV. The CDR3 bases are TGTGCCAGCACTCCCGGACAGTCCTACGAGCAGTACGTC. The chain joins TRBV6-5 to TRBJ2-7, with D maybe TRBD1 (6 bases). V was cut by 7 bases and J by 1 base, with 11 bases left in between. This CDR3 has 13 amino acids. The germline CDR1 and CDR2 sequences are MNHEY and SVGAGI.

This chain joins TRBV5-1 and TRBJ2-2; D call uncertain. The CDR3 has 15 amino acids. Germline V gene data show CDR1 as SGHRS and CDR2 as YFSETQ. Trimming removed 4 bases at V and 4 bases at J, with 14 bases between. DNA for the CDR3: TGCGCCAGCAGCCCAACCGCGCTTTCCACCGGGGAGCTGTTTTTT. It encodes CASSPTALSTGELFF.

The J gene is TRBJ1-6, the V gene TRBV3-1 (or the pseudogene TRBV3-2); 9 bases fit TRBD1. Looked up from germline, CDR1 is LGHDT and CDR2 is YNNKEL (reference sequence). There are 15 residues in the CDR3. The J segment lost 13 bases and the V segment lost 1 base, leaving 8 bases of the junction unmatched. CDR3 sequence: CASSQVSNRGRPLHF. CDR3 DNA: TGTGCCAGCAGCCAAGTATCCAACAGGGGGCGGCCCCTCCACTTT.